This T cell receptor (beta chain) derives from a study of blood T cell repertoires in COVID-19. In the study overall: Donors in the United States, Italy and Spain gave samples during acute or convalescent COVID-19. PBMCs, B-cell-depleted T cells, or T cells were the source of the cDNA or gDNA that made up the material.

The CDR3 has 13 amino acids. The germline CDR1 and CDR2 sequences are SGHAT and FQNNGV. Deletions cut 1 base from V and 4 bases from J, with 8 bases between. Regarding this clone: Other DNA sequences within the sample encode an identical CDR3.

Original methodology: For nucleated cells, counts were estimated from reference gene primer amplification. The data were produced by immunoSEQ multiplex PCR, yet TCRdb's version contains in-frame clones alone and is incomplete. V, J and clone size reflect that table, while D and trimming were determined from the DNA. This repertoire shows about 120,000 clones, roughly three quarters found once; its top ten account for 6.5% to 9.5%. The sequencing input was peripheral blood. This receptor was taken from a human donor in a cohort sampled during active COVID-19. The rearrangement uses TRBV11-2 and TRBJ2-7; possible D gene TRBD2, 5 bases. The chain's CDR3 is CASSLGLAYEQYF. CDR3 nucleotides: TGTGCCAGCAGCTTAGGGCTAGCTTACGAGCAGTACTTC.